This T cell receptor (beta chain) was found in a study of CD49a tissue-resident CD8 T cells in human skin (dated 2017 in TCRdb). Turning to the overall study: The study looked at subsets of tissue-resident memory CD8+ T cells in human skin, with the subsets defined by expression of CD49a, CD69 and CD103.

The protocol used for the library was the immunoSEQ multiplex PCR assay. The authors processed their data as follows. TCR V beta family usage frequencies were compared across the sorted blood, dermal and epidermal CD8+ T cell populations. In its TCRdb copy, this immuneACCESS table keeps in-frame sequences only and misses some clones. Where compared with another copy, unresolved V genes explain less than half of these, and the others have no known cause. V and J calls and clone size are those listed in that table; D and trimming were worked out from the DNA. The sample has roughly 1,000 clones on record, around 76% of them singletons. The ten largest account for roughly 9.1% of the sample. With regard to this clone: What antigen it recognizes has not been identified. No much larger clone is present one base from it, and per-base qualities are unavailable.

For roughly 5 healthy donors, CD8+ T cells were sorted from blood, dermis and epidermis, and the TCR beta CDR3 regions of these cells were analysed. All TCR-sequenced donors were healthy individuals, and each provided both blood and skin samples. Sorting was used to isolate CD8+ T cell populations prior to TCR beta sequencing. Before T cells were analysed, skin was separated into dermal and epidermal compartments. This TCR derives from a human donor in good health. Sequenced material: CD103- CD8+ T cells sorted from skin dermis.

The CDR3 reads CSVKQGSIDTQYF. The base sequence is TGCAGCGTAAAACAGGGTTCAATCGATACGCAGTATTTT. This chain is built from TRBV29-1 and TRBJ2-3; 6 matching bases give a weak D call of TRBD1. V is reduced by 6 bases and J by 6 bases, leaving a spacing of 16 bases between them. Based on the germline V gene, the CDR1 and CDR2 sequences are SQVTM and ANQGSEA. From the cysteine up to the phenylalanine, the CDR3 has a length of 13 residues. Only the CDR3 portion is preserved as DNA: 39 bases, with reading frame beginning at the first base.